This is a list of T cell receptor beta chains from one sample in a study of T cell responses to AZD1222 COVID-19 vaccine. Produced via immunoSEQ multiplex PCR; TCRdb's table is partial and in-frame only. The table shows fewer than 110,000 clones, with roughly 87% occurring only once. The source was peripheral blood, collected on day 0 of AZD1222 vaccination. The receptors stem from an adult in good health. CDR3s include the opening cysteine and the closing phenylalanine or tryptophan. A D gene is named only where the DNA matches it firmly. Expanded clones get a size class; other rows say once, few or many, or leave the size out.

clone size: once; V gene: TRBV18; D gene: TRBD1; J gene: TRBJ1-2; CDR3 DNA: TGTGCCAGCTCACCATTGGGGACAGGGGGCGGAGGCTACACCTTC; CDR3 protein: CASSPLGTGGGGYTF
clone size: NA; V gene: TRBV28; D gene: TRBD2; J gene: TRBJ2-7; CDR3 DNA: TGTGCCATCCCGTTGGGACTAGCGGTTTACGAGCAGTACTTC; CDR3 protein: CAIPLGLAVYEQYF
clone size: NA; V gene: TRBV4-3; D gene: NA; J gene: TRBJ2-2; CDR3 DNA: TGCGCCAGCAGCCAAGCCGGTACAGGGAAAACTCTGTCAGCGAACACCGGGGAGCTGTTTTTT; CDR3 protein: CASSQAGTGKTLSANTGELFF
clone size: NA; V gene: TRBV28; D gene: TRBD2; J gene: TRBJ2-1; CDR3 DNA: TGTGCCAGCAGTGGGGTCTCCGGGGGGGTAGACAATGAGCAGTTCTTC; CDR3 protein: CASSGVSGGVDNEQFF
clone size: few; V gene: TRBV5-1; D gene: NA; J gene: TRBJ2-3; CDR3 DNA: TGCGCCAGCAGCTTGGGCAGGGGCCCTAGCACAGATACGCAGTATTTT; CDR3 protein: CASSLGRGPSTDTQYF
clone size: NA; V gene: TRBV19; D gene: TRBD2; J gene: TRBJ2-1; CDR3 DNA: TGTGCCAGTAGCTTTGGATGGCTAGCGGGTAACAATGAGCAGTTCTTC; CDR3 protein: CASSFGWLAGNNEQFF
clone size: NA; V gene: TRBV5-1; D gene: TRBD2; J gene: TRBJ2-2; CDR3 DNA: TGCGCCAGCAGCGGACTAGCGGACACCGGGGAGCTGTTTTTT; CDR3 protein: CASSGLADTGELFF
clone size: once; V gene: TRBV4-2; D gene: NA; J gene: TRBJ1-6; CDR3 DNA: TGTGCCAGCAGCGAGTGGACTGCTAGATCACCCCTCCACTTT; CDR3 protein: CASSEWTARSPLHF
clone size: NA; V gene: TRBV7-6; D gene: NA; J gene: TRBJ2-7; CDR3 DNA: TGTGCCAGCAGCTTGGGCCTGAGCTACGAGCAGTACTTC; CDR3 protein: CASSLGLSYEQYF
clone size: NA; V gene: TRBV19; D gene: TRBD1; J gene: TRBJ1-2; CDR3 DNA: TGTGCCAGTAGTATCGGACAGGGCAATGGCTACACCTTC; CDR3 protein: CASSIGQGNGYTF
clone size: NA; V gene: TRBV30; D gene: NA; J gene: TRBJ1-2; CDR3 DNA: TGTGCCTGGAGTAATTATGGCTACACCTTC; CDR3 protein: CAWSNYGYTF
clone size: NA; V gene: TRBV7-8; D gene: NA; J gene: TRBJ2-3; CDR3 DNA: TGTGCCAGCAGCGCAACACGAGGGGATGGGGATACGCAGTATTTT; CDR3 protein: CASSATRGDGDTQYF
clone size: NA; V gene: TRBV12-3/TRBV12-4; D gene: NA; J gene: TRBJ1-1; CDR3 DNA: TGTGCCAGCAGTTTAAGGCGTTTGGCTTTCTTT; CDR3 protein: CASSLRRLAFF
clone size: NA; V gene: TRBV5-1; D gene: TRBD2; J gene: TRBJ2-2; CDR3 DNA: TGCGCCAGCAGCCCCGGGACTAGCGGGACCGGGCTGTTTTTT; CDR3 protein: CASSPGTSGTGLFF
clone size: NA; V gene: TRBV5-1; D gene: NA; J gene: TRBJ1-1; CDR3 DNA: TGCGCCAGCAGCTTGCGGGGAAGGAACACTGAAGCTTTCTTT; CDR3 protein: CASSLRGRNTEAFF
clone size: NA; V gene: TRBV25-1; D gene: NA; J gene: TRBJ1-2; CDR3 DNA: TGTGCCAGCAGTAATAGGCAAGGAAACTATGGCTACACCTTC; CDR3 protein: CASSNRQGNYGYTF
clone size: NA; V gene: TRBV2; D gene: NA; J gene: TRBJ2-2; CDR3 DNA: TGTGCCAGCAGCTATCAGGGTTACACCGGGGAGCTGTTTTTT; CDR3 protein: CASSYQGYTGELFF
clone size: NA; V gene: TRBV29-1; D gene: TRBD2; J gene: TRBJ2-7; CDR3 DNA: TGCAGCGTTGAGTTTGCGGGGGGCCCTCTGGACGAGCAGTACTTC; CDR3 protein: CSVEFAGGPLDEQYF
clone size: NA; V gene: TRBV27; D gene: NA; J gene: TRBJ2-3; CDR3 DNA: TGTGCCAGCAGTTACCCTTCTGGCACAGATACGCAGTATTTT; CDR3 protein: CASSYPSGTDTQYF
clone size: NA; V gene: TRBV24-1; D gene: NA; J gene: TRBJ1-6; CDR3 DNA: TGTGCCACCAGTGCGCGGATTAATTCACCCCTCCACTTT; CDR3 protein: CATSARINSPLHF